These T cell receptor beta chains were read from a single sample in a study of regulatory T cells in long-lasting Graves disease. MiXCR, applied by TCRdb to the multiplex PCR reads, yields one record per CDR3 protein. This sample has around 470,000 distinct CDR3 sequences; around 15% occur once, and the top ten carry more than 15%. These data were also filed under a second study, of T cells in Graves' hyperthyroidism and ophthalmopathy.

The input for sequencing was peripheral blood mononuclear cells (PBMCs), taken at new diagnosis, from a patient treated with antithyroid drugs. Source of these receptors: a woman aged 45-60 years with Graves disease. Both conserved end residues are part of each CDR3. Size values are once, few and many counts, or a class for expanded clones, and some rows have none.

TRBV20-1	many	TRBJ2-1	CSALTSGAYNEQFF
TRBV28	NA	TRBJ2-1	CASIQGLARYNEQFF
TRBV5-1	many	TRBJ2-3	CASSLALTGEDTQYF
TRBV27	few	TRBJ1-2	CASSLSRGLNYGYTF
TRBV29-1	NA	TRBJ2-2	CSVESPSLGTGELFF
TRBV18	many	TRBJ1-5	CASSHHRAPKNNQPQHF
TRBV6-1	many	TRBJ1-5	CASRGNQPQHF
TRBV18	few	TRBJ2-7	CASSPKASYEQYF
TRBV28	many	TRBJ1-1	CASSTASEGRNTEAFF
TRBV7-9	NA	TRBJ1-4	CASSHSPPPPGHREKLFF
TRBV18	many	TRBJ2-7	CASSPPIQLAGDEQYF
TRBV20-1	NA	TRBJ2-6	CSAPRTGSGANVLTF
TRBV12-3/TRBV12-4	many	TRBJ2-5	CASSPRGQETQYF
TRBV10-1	NA	TRBJ2-7	CASSEATSGTPYEQYF
TRBV7-9	few	TRBJ2-4	CASTAGDAKNIQYF
TRBV24-1	NA	TRBJ2-2	CATSEPGSSGELFF
TRBV6-2/TRBV6-3	many	TRBJ2-3	CASSYLTRTSGRVLDTQYF
TRBV5-1	NA	TRBJ1-2	CASSQSPGQSYGYTF
TRBV19	few	TRBJ2-4	CASRGRGFAKNIQYF
TRBV4-1	few	TRBJ2-1	CASSQDRGFPYNEQFF
TRBV28	NA	TRBJ2-7	CASRSGQGGLGEQYF